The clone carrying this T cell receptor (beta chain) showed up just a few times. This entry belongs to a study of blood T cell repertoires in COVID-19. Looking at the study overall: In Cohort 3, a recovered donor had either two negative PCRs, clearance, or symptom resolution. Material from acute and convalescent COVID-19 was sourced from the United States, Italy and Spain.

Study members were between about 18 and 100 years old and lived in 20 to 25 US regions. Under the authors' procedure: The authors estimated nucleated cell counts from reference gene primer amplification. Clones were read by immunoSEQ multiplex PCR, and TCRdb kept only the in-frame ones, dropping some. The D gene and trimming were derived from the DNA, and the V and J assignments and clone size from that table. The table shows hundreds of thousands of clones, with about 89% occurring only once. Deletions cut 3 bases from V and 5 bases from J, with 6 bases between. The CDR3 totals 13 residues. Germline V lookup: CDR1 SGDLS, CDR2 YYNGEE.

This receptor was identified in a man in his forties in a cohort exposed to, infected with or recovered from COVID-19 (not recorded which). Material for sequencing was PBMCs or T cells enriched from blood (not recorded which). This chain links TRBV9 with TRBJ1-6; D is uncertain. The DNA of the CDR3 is TGTGCCAGCAGCGCTACGGATAATTCACCCCTCCACTTT. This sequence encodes CASSATDNSPLHF.